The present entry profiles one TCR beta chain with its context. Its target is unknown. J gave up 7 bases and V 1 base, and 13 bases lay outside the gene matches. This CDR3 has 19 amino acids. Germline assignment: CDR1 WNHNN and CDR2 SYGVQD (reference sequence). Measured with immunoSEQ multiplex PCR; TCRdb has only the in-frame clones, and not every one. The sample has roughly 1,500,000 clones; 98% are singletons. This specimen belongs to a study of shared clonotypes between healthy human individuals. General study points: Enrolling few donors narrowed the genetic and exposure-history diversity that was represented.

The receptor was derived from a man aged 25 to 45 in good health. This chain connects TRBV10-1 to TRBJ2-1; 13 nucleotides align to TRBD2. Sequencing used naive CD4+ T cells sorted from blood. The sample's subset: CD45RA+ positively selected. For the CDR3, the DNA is TGCGCCAGCAGTGAGTTGGGACTAGCGGGATCCCTGGTGTATAATGAGCAGTTCTTC. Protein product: CASSELGLAGSLVYNEQFF.